The source of this T cell receptor beta chain is a study of blood T cells in healthy people across ages. Study-wide results and caveats: Changes in expanded clonotypes were possibly confounded, as the CMV status of donors was unknown. What prevented conclusive comparison of naive and antigen-experienced cells was that PBMCs were unsorted. Estimated diversity that came from one million T cells was considered an underestimate. It was found that TCR beta diversity correlated strongly with the percentage of naive T cells.

Germline values: CDR1 MNHNY, CDR2 SVGAGI (reference sequence). V dropped 2 bases and J dropped 3 bases, with 13 bases sitting between them. The CDR3 consists of 15 residues. The authors ran a second PCR of about 7 to 11 cycles using a sample-barcoded 5' primer and a J-beta primer mix. One entry per CDR3 protein, called by TCRdb with MiXCR from the 5' RACE reads. The sample lists hundreds of thousands of distinct CDR3 sequences; roughly 50% were seen once. Comments on this clonotype: Its matching antigen is unknown.

What was sequenced was blood. The receptor was derived from a man aged 30 to 45 in good health. The gene calls are TRBV6-6 and TRBJ1-2, with a possible D match to TRBD1 (5 bases). DNA for the CDR3: TGTGCCAGCAGTTACGGGCAGGGTTCAGACTATGGCTACACCTTC. Its translation is CASSYGQGSDYGYTF.